A single sample is the source of the 23 T cell receptor beta chains below, sequenced in a study of Graves' ophthalmopathy and Graves' hyperthyroidism (dated by TCRdb to the late 2010s). TCRdb lists the instrument as Illumina HiSeq 2000. For repertoire sequencing, TCR beta CDR3 regions were amplified from RNA transcripts. The first round of RT-PCR was done with HTBI primers and the Qiagen OneStep RT-PCR kit, and was followed by a second round of multiplex PCR, then size selection and purification. In TCRdb, the public reads were trimmed at Q25 with fastp and aligned with MiXCR, with productive beta chains retained. CDR3 protein sequences are deduplicated, and each keeps its most common genes and DNA. A total of a few hundred thousand distinct CDR3 sequences appear in this sample, about 16% of them only once. The ten largest make up about 7% of the sample. What was sequenced was peripheral blood. These receptors all stem from a woman aged 18-29 years with stable Graves' hyperthyroidism. Donor details come from another sample of the same person, matched by shared clones.

The chain links TRBV28 to TRBJ2-5; tentative D call: TRBD1 (5 bases). CDR1 and CDR2 (germline): MDHEN, SYDVKM. The germline V and J ends were trimmed by 8 bases and 2 bases, with 12 bases remaining between them. The CDR3 is 13 amino acids. CDR3 DNA sequence: TGTGCCAGCGAATGGGCAGGGCAAGAGACCCAGTACTTC. It codes for CASEWAGQETQYF. The entire variable domain, with the rest obtained from reference TRBV28 and TRBJ2-5, is as follows: DVKVTQSSRYLVKRTGEKVFLECVQDMDHENMFWYRQDPGLGLRLIYFSYDVKMKEKGDIPEGYSVSREKKERFSLILESASTNQTSMYLCASEWAGQETQYFGPGTRLLVL.

The chain recombines TRBV10-3 with TRBJ2-7; D unclear. The V end was cut by 4 bases, the J end by 10 bases, with 14 bases between. Germline CDR1 and CDR2: ENHRY and SYGVKD. This CDR3 spans 12 amino acids. The CDR3 DNA follows: TGTGCCATCAGTGGACCGAACCAAGACCAGTACTTC. Translating gives CAISGPNQDQYF.

The CDR3 is CSVLWGPGGNYGYTF. The CDR3 bases are TGCAGCGTTTTGTGGGGCCCGGGGGGTAACTATGGCTACACCTTC. J is TRBJ1-2 and V is TRBV29-1; D is possibly TRBD1 (5 bases). CDR1 is SQVTM and CDR2 is ANQGSEA in the germline V gene. V lost 5 bases and J 1 base, leaving 17 bases between the germline ends. CDR3 length: 15 amino acids.

This clonotype occurred many times. The chain joins TRBV25-1 to TRBJ2-7; 10 nucleotides match TRBD1. Germline V gives CDR1 MGHDK, CDR2 SYGVNS. CDR3 length: 15 residues. V lost 6 bases and J lost 5; bases outside the gene matches: 10. CDR3 residues: CASRETGQGLHEQYF. DNA of the CDR3: TGTGCCAGCAGGGAAACGGGACAGGGGCTTCACGAGCAGTACTTC.

The chain joins TRBV24-1 to TRBJ2-5, with TRBD1 as a possible D gene (5 bases). V lost 5 bases and J lost 5, with 14 bases in between. The length of the CDR3 is 14 residues. Per germline, CDR1 KGHDR and CDR2 SFDVKD. The CDR3 DNA reads TGTGCCACCAGTGGGGGCGGCAACTGGGAGACCCAGTACTTC. As protein: CATSGGGNWETQYF.

This clonotype showed up just a few times. V and J are TRBV5-1 and TRBJ2-2; no clear D. The CDR3 is 15 residues long. The V gene's germline CDR1 is SGHRS and CDR2 YFSETQ. The V and J ends lost 0 bases and 4 bases respectively, with 10 bases between them. The CDR3 bases are TGCGCCAGCAGCTTGGTAGATTCGGTCACCGGGGAGCTGTTTTTT. Translating gives CASSLVDSVTGELFF.

This clonotype was observed many times. This chain uses TRBV28 with TRBJ1-1, with 9 bases fitting TRBD1. CDR3 size: 15 residues. CDR1 MDHEN and CDR2 SYDVKM come from the germline V gene. With V trimmed by 2 bases and J by 4 bases, 5 bases remained unmatched. For the CDR3, the DNA is TGTGCCAGCAGTTTACGGGACAGGGTAGCCACTGAAGCTTTCTTT. Amino acids: CASSLRDRVATEAFF.

Ten or more counts support this clonotype. This chain links TRBV18 with TRBJ1-1; 8 bases are shared with TRBD1. There are 14 residues in the CDR3. V gave up 5 bases and J gave up 11 bases; unmatched junction bases: 13. Germline CDR1 and CDR2: KGHSH and LQKENI. The CDR3 sequence: CASSSGQGARKAFF. The CDR3, as DNA: TGTGCCAGCTCATCGGGGCAGGGGGCACGGAAGGCTTTCTTT.

This clonotype appeared many times. The DNA for the CDR3 is TGTGCCAGCAGCAGGGGGAGCGCTGAAGCTTTCTTT. It specifies CASSRGSAEAFF. The chain combines TRBV6-5 with TRBJ1-1; 7 positions agree with TRBD1. J gave up 6 bases and V 6 bases, and 4 bases lay outside the gene matches. This CDR3 spans 12 amino acids. Germline loops: CDR1 MNHEY, CDR2 SVGAGI.

The sample holds many counts of this clonotype. The chain joins TRBV6-1 to TRBJ1-1; no clear D gene. Trimming left V 11 bases short and J 2 bases short, with 15 bases between. The CDR3 sequence is 13 residues long. Germline lookup yields CDR1 MNHNS and CDR2 SASEGT. CDR3 DNA sequence: TGTGCCGGCACCCTACCGGGAAACACTGAAGCTTTCTTT. Translated, it gives CAGTLPGNTEAFF.

This chain links TRBV6-5 with TRBJ2-5; either TRBD1 or TRBD2 may fit D (5 bases each). CDR1 is MNHEY, CDR2 SVGAGI, per germline. This CDR3 has 12 amino acids. V was clipped by 11 bases and J by 1 base, with 11 bases between them. The CDR3 is CAGLGVQETQYF. The CDR3 bases are TGTGCCGGACTGGGGGTCCAAGAGACCCAGTACTTC.

The chain uses TRBV6-4 and TRBJ1-2; unclear D gene. CDR3 length: 17 amino acids. Germline CDR1 is MRHNA and CDR2 is SNTAGT. The germline V and J ends were trimmed by 2 bases and 5 bases, with 21 bases remaining between them. The CDR3 reads CASSDPWAVPIWYGYTF. DNA of the CDR3: TGTGCCAGCAGTGACCCCTGGGCGGTCCCGATTTGGTATGGCTACACCTTC.

Many counts were recorded for this clonotype. The chain has TRBV5-1 and TRBJ1-1; the D is unclear. This CDR3 spans 14 amino acids. Trimming took 0 bases from V and 0 from J, leaving 6 bases between them. CDR1 and CDR2 from the germline V gene are SGHRS and YFSETQ. The CDR3 loop is CASSLDKMNTEAFF. CDR3 sequence (DNA): TGCGCCAGCAGCTTGGACAAGATGAACACTGAAGCTTTCTTT. Full variable domain (remainder filled in from reference TRBV5-1 and TRBJ1-1): KAGVTQTPRYLIKTRGQQVTLSCSPISGHRSVSWYQQTPGQGLQFLFEYFSETQRNKGNFPGRFSGRQFSNSRSEMNVSTLELGDSALYLCASSLDKMNTEAFFGQGTRLTVV.

This clonotype was detected ten times or more. J is TRBJ1-3 and V is TRBV13; D call uncertain. Trimming removed 5 bases at V and 0 bases at J, with 11 bases between. The germline CDR1 and CDR2 sequences are PRHDT and FYEKMQ (reference sequence). The CDR3 loop spans 15 amino acids. The CDR3 DNA is TGTGCCAGCAGCCAAGTGGGCAGCTCTGGAAACACCATATATTTT. Translation gives CASSQVGSSGNTIYF. The whole variable domain, remainder taken from reference TRBV13 and TRBJ1-3, is AAGVIQSPRHLIKEKRETATLKCYPIPRHDTVYWYQQGPGQDPQFLISFYEKMQSDKGSIPDRFSAQQFSDYHSELNMSSLELGDSALYFCASSQVGSSGNTIYFGEGSWLTVV.

The rearrangement links TRBV6-1 to TRBJ2-7; D is undetermined. Germline V gene sequence: CDR1 MNHNS, CDR2 SASEGT. CDR3 length: 14 residues. The ends were cut back, 1 base at V and 6 bases at J, with 13 bases in the middle. The CDR3 DNA is TGTGCCAGCAGTGAAGGTCCGTTTATGGGCGAGCAGTACTTC. Translated: CASSEGPFMGEQYF.

The rearrangement uses TRBV18 and TRBJ2-4; unclear D gene. This CDR3 is 14 amino acids long. The germline V and J ends were trimmed by 3 bases and 4 bases, with 10 bases remaining between them. CDR1 and CDR2 (germline): KGHSH, LQKENI. CDR3 in amino acids: CASSPDLSKNIQYF. The CDR3 nucleotides read TGTGCCAGCTCACCCGATCTTTCGAAAAACATTCAGTACTTC.

This clonotype has ten or more counts. The V gene is TRBV6-5, the J gene TRBJ1-1; no clear D. V shed 0 bases and J shed 5 bases, with 13 bases lying between them. The length of the CDR3 is 15 residues. CDR1 and CDR2 (germline): MNHEY, SVGAGI. This CDR3 is CASSYSRARDTEAFF. The CDR3 nucleotides read TGTGCCAGCAGTTACTCGCGGGCGCGCGATACTGAAGCTTTCTTT.

In this sample, this clonotype turned up many times. The rearrangement uses TRBV7-2 and TRBJ2-7; TRBD1 matches 11 bases. Germline assignment: CDR1 SGHTA and CDR2 FQGNSA. After removal of 5 bases from V and 4 bases from J, the junction contained 7 bases not matched to a gene. The length of the CDR3 is 15 residues. The CDR3 DNA sequence: TGTGCCAGCAGCGTGGGACAGGGGGTCTCGTACGAGCAGTACTTC. As protein: CASSVGQGVSYEQYF.

This clonotype showed up many times. The chain combines TRBV12-3 or TRBV12-4 with TRBJ1-1, with D possibly matching TRBD1 (6 bases). The CDR3 spans 14 residues. Trimming took 6 bases from V and 6 from J, leaving 17 bases between them. This chain's CDR3 is CASSFGQRTAEAFF. The CDR3 DNA reads TGTGCCAGCAGCTTCGGACAGCGAACGGCTGAAGCTTTCTTT.

This clonotype was seen repeatedly, ten times or more. The rearrangement joins TRBV6-5 to TRBJ1-2, with D perhaps matching TRBD1 (6 bases). The V end lost 4 bases, the J end lost 0 bases, and 9 bases lay between the germline ends. This CDR3 is built from 14 residues. Germline V lookup: CDR1 MNHEY, CDR2 SVGAGI. CDR3 residues: CASSSDSTNYGYTF. The CDR3 nucleotides read TGTGCCAGCAGTTCGGACAGTACTAACTATGGCTACACCTTC.

The V gene is TRBV4-1, the J gene TRBJ1-2; the D gene is possibly TRBD1 (5 bases). The germline V gene encodes CDR1 MGHRA and CDR2 YSYEKL. The CDR3 has 21 amino acids. Trimming took off 1 base at V and 0 bases at J, with 27 bases between the two ends. The CDR3 is CASSQGTTLPDRPLANYGYTF. The CDR3 DNA is TGCGCCAGCAGCCAAGGGACAACCCTCCCAGACCGGCCCTTAGCTAACTATGGCTACACCTTC.

Turning to this clonotype: A much larger clone differs by one base, so this may be a read error. J is TRBJ2-1 and V is TRBV7-9; 7 positions agree with TRBD2. The CDR3 sequence is 14 residues long. The junction had 6 bases not matched to a gene; V was cut back by 2 bases and J by 8 bases. CDR1 SEHNR and CDR2 FQNEAQ come from the germline V gene (reference sequence). CDR3 sequence (DNA): TGTGCCAGCAGCTTACTCGGGGGGACGTATGAGCAGTTCTTC. This sequence encodes CASSLLGGTYEQFF.

Many counts were recorded for this clonotype. The J gene is TRBJ2-5, the V gene TRBV6-5; D is ambiguous. Trimming removed 2 bases from V and 3 bases from J, with 4 bases in between. The CDR3 is made up of 12 amino acids. Germline CDR1 and CDR2: MNHEY and SVGAGI. As DNA, the CDR3 is TGTGCCAGCAGTTACAACGAAGAGACCCAGTACTTC. The encoded protein is CASSYNEETQYF.